The 19 T cell receptor beta chains presented below share a single source sample, sequenced in a study of T cell changes during pregnancy in multiple sclerosis. Profiling relied on immunoSEQ multiplex PCR, and the TCRdb table lists in-frame clones only, not all of them. The table records more than 55,000 clones, about 89% of them present only once. Specimen: peripheral blood, collected in the second trimester of pregnancy. These TCRs come from a female donor with multiple sclerosis, enrolled in a pregnancy study.

In the case of this clone: A read error may be the cause here, since a much bigger clone is one base away. This chain links TRBV29-1 with TRBJ1-2, with 7 bases lining up with TRBD1. Germline V gene lookup returns CDR1 SQVTM and CDR2 ANQGSEA. V shed 4 bases and J 2 bases; nucleotides not matched to a gene: 13. This CDR3 is built from 16 residues. The CDR3 nucleotides are TGCAGCGTTGGAGTTAAAACCAGGACAGGAAACTATGGCTACACCTTC. Its protein product is CSVGVKTRTGNYGYTF.

The rearrangement joins TRBV5-1 to TRBJ1-2; D unresolved. The germline CDR1 and CDR2 sequences are SGHRS and YFSETQ. This CDR3 is 11 amino acids long. With 3 bases removed from V and 8 bases from J, the gap between germline ends came to 8 bases. The CDR3 coding sequence is TGCGCCAGCAGCTCAGGAAGCGGCTACACCTTC. Encoded protein: CASSSGSGYTF.

This sequence joins TRBV5-4 and TRBJ1-4, with D unresolved. Germline loops: CDR1 SGHNT, CDR2 YYREEE (reference sequence). CDR3 length: 18 residues. V dropped 0 bases and J dropped 4 bases, with 19 bases sitting between them. DNA for the CDR3: TGTGCCAGCAGCTTGGGACCTAACCGCGGTCTGTATAATGAAAAACTGTTTTTT. Protein sequence: CASSLGPNRGLYNEKLFF.

The rearrangement joins TRBV25-1 to TRBJ1-2; 7 positions agree with TRBD1. After removal of 3 bases from V and 4 bases from J, the junction contained 8 bases not matched to a gene. Germline assignment: CDR1 MGHDK and CDR2 SYGVNS. This CDR3 comprises 15 residues. CDR3 nucleotide sequence: TGTGCCAGCAGTGACGGTGGGGGACAGACCTATGGCTACACCTTC. It is translated as CASSDGGGQTYGYTF.

This clone was detected only once. CDR3 bases: TGTGCCAGTAGTACGGGCTACGAGCAGTACTTC. As protein: CASSTGYEQYF. The chain couples TRBV19 to TRBJ2-7; D is undetermined. The CDR3 totals 11 residues. Germline loops: CDR1 LNHDA, CDR2 SQIVND (reference sequence). Trimming took off 4 bases at V and 3 bases at J, with 4 bases between the two ends.

This clone was seen once. The CDR3 DNA follows: TGTGCTAGTGCCAGGGAAGGGAACTCCTACGAGCAGTACTTC. Encoded protein: CASAREGNSYEQYF. The chain carries TRBV12-5 and TRBJ2-7, with D perhaps TRBD1 (5 bases). CDR3 length: 14 amino acids. V was cut by 7 bases and J by 0 bases, with 13 bases left in between. Germline CDR1 and CDR2: LGHNT and FRNRAP.

This chain uses TRBV29-1 with TRBJ1-2, with no clear D. The germline V gene has CDR1 SQVTM and CDR2 ANQGSEA. This CDR3 is built from 13 residues. V was trimmed by 0 bases and J by 6 bases, leaving 11 bases between them. The CDR3 bases are TGCAGCGTTGAAGATCCCGCCTCAGATGGCTACACCTTC. Amino acid sequence: CSVEDPASDGYTF.

The V call is TRBV4-3, the J call TRBJ1-2; the match to TRBD1 covers 7 bases. The length of the CDR3 is 14 residues. Germline V lookup: CDR1 LGHNA, CDR2 YSLEER. V lost 7 bases and J lost 3; bases outside the gene matches: 8. CDR3 coding DNA: TGCGCCAGCACGCCATTCGGGACAGACTATGGCTACACCTTC. It specifies CASTPFGTDYGYTF.

V gene TRBV7-9 combines with J gene TRBJ1-2; possible D gene TRBD1, 5 bases. Germline CDR1 SEHNR, CDR2 FQNEAQ (reference sequence). Trimming took off 5 bases at V and 5 bases at J, with 12 bases between the two ends. CDR3 length equals 13 residues. DNA of the CDR3: TGTGCCAGCAGCCCCGCTAGGGGATATGGCTACACCTTC. Translating it yields CASSPARGYGYTF.

This clone was seen just once. V and J are TRBV4-3 and TRBJ1-4; 7 nucleotides agree with TRBD1. The CDR3 is made up of 16 amino acids. J lost 8 bases, V lost 0 bases, and 9 bases had no gene match. CDR1 and CDR2 from the germline V gene are LGHNA and YSLEER. CDR3 DNA sequence: TGCGCCAGCAGCCAAGATCGGACAGGTCTAAGCGAAAAACTGTTTTTT. Protein sequence: CASSQDRTGLSEKLFF.

This rearrangement joins TRBV18 to TRBJ2-7, with D perhaps matching TRBD1 (6 bases). Trimming cost V 4 bases and J 6 bases, with 22 bases left between them. The CDR3 spans 16 residues. Germline CDR1 and CDR2: KGHSH and LQKENI. The CDR3 is CASSLSPGQGLGEQYF. The DNA of the CDR3 is TGTGCCAGCTCACTTTCTCCGGGCCAGGGGCTTGGCGAGCAGTACTTC.

The genes are TRBV5-1 and TRBJ2-2; D not certain. The CDR3 is 13 residues long. CDR1 SGHRS and CDR2 YFSETQ come from the germline V gene. Trimming removed 5 bases at V and 2 bases at J, with 7 bases between. The CDR3 here is CASSTVNTGELFF. The CDR3, as DNA: TGCGCCAGCAGTACAGTCAACACCGGGGAGCTGTTTTTT.

The rearrangement uses TRBV6-5 and TRBJ2-7; 10 bases map to TRBD1. The germline CDR1 and CDR2 sequences are MNHEY and SVGAGI. J gave up 2 bases and V 2 bases, and 6 bases lay outside the gene matches. CDR3 length: 16 residues. DNA for the CDR3: TGTGCCAGCAGTTACCTCCGGGACAGGGGCACCTACGAGCAGTACTTC. Translated: CASSYLRDRGTYEQYF.

The sample holds one count of this clone. The chain uses TRBV9 and TRBJ2-1; 8 bases agree with TRBD2. V was pared by 3 bases and J by 7 bases, with 0 bases of the junction left unmatched. CDR1 and CDR2 (germline): SGDLS, YYNGEE. CDR3 length equals 12 residues. The CDR3 loop is CASSGLANEQFF. The DNA of the CDR3 is TGTGCCAGCAGCGGACTAGCGAATGAGCAGTTCTTC.

This clone was recorded a few times. The rearrangement joins TRBV19 to TRBJ2-1; D is perhaps TRBD2 (6 bases). Trimming took 4 bases from V and 0 from J, leaving 13 bases between them. CDR3 size: 16 residues. Germline V gene data show CDR1 as LNHDA and CDR2 as SQIVND (reference sequence). The CDR3 sequence: CASSTPGRSSYNEQFF. The CDR3 bases are TGTGCCAGTAGTACCCCAGGGAGGAGCTCCTACAATGAGCAGTTCTTC. The variable domain in full, completed from reference TRBV19 and TRBJ2-1, reads DGGITQSPKYLFRKEGQNVTLSCEQNLNHDAMYWYRQDPGQGLRLIYYSQIVNDFQKGDIAEGYSVSREKKESFPLTVTSAQKNPTAFYLCASSTPGRSSYNEQFFGPGTRLTVL.

This chain joins TRBV12-5 and TRBJ2-5; the match to TRBD2 covers 12 bases. The CDR3 has 17 residues. From germline, CDR1 is LGHNT and CDR2 FRNRAP. J lost 7 bases, V lost 1 base, and 10 bases had no gene match. CDR3 coding DNA: TGTGCTAGTGGTTTGGGGCTAGCGGGGGGGGAATGGGGGACCCAGTACTTC. Its translation: CASGLGLAGGEWGTQYF.

The chain carries TRBV6-6 and TRBJ2-3; D uncertain. There are 14 residues in the CDR3. V was trimmed by 4 bases and J by 0 bases, leaving 8 bases between them. Germline lookup yields CDR1 MNHNY and CDR2 SVGAGI (reference sequence). DNA for the CDR3: TGTGCCAGCAGTTCGCACCTAAGCACAGATACGCAGTATTTT. Its protein product is CASSSHLSTDTQYF.

The chain has TRBV6-5 and TRBJ1-3, with D perhaps TRBD1 (5 bases). This CDR3 is built from 16 residues. Trimming removed 0 bases at V and 2 bases at J, with 11 bases between. Germline CDR1 reads MNHEY; CDR2 reads SVGAGI. CDR3 protein: CASSYSYGGTGNTIYF. CDR3 bases: TGTGCCAGCAGTTACTCGTACGGGGGAACTGGAAACACCATATATTTT.

In this sample, this clone turned up once. The rearrangement joins TRBV4-2 to TRBJ2-1; a weak D match, TRBD1 (5 bases). This CDR3 is 15 amino acids long. The germline V gene has CDR1 LGHNA and CDR2 YNFKEQ. V was shortened by 0 bases and J by 3 bases, with 9 bases between the two germline ends. The CDR3 protein is CASSQDQQGYNEQFF. CDR3 sequence (DNA): TGTGCCAGCAGCCAAGATCAGCAGGGCTACAATGAGCAGTTCTTC.